This TCR beta chain originates from a study of CXCR3-negative and CXCR3-positive naive CD8 T cells. Study observations and caveats: TRBV-TRBJ usage matched between naive CXCR3-negative and CXCR3-positive cells but not between memory cells.

The CDR3 is 15 residues long. CDR1 SQVTM and CDR2 ANQGSEA come from the germline V gene. Each CD8+ T cell subset was flow-sorted in triplicate. Every sort contained 300,000 cells. Identification of naive CD8+ T cells rested on CD45RO-CCR7+CD27+CD95- status. With respect to this clonotype: Its antigen remains unidentified.

5' RACE with UMI labels generated the TRB cDNA libraries. TCRdb re-analyzed the 5' RACE reads; it lists each CDR3 protein once, without DNA. The data show 100,000 to 150,000 distinct CDR3 sequences, and the top ten clones hold less than 0.3%. J is TRBJ1-2 and V is TRBV29-1; with no DNA, the TCRdb D assignment of TRBD1 cannot be verified. The clonotype originates from a human donor in good health. Some clones in this sample may be carry-over from other donors' samples. The sequenced sample was naive CXCR3- CD8+ T cells from blood. Sample subset: CD45RO-CCR7+CD27+CD95- naive CD8+ T cells lacking CXCR3 (TNR3-). The CDR3 here is CSVEDWTGERGGYTF.